This TCR beta chain was recovered during a study of CD8 T cells in ankylosing spondylitis. Whole-study findings and limits: Clones tied to disease were said to be significantly enriched in matched ankylosing spondylitis synovial fluid. A TCR beta motif of about 8 highly homologous variants seemed to mark ankylosing spondylitis blood. Both synovial fluid and blood in reactive arthritis had previously been reported to carry some motif variants.

Construction of TCR beta libraries was performed using quantitative 5'-RACE with molecular barcodes. TCRdb ran MiXCR on the 5' RACE reads and lists one entry per CDR3 protein. Altogether hundreds of thousands of distinct CDR3 sequences are present, 7.5% to 9.5% being singletons, with the ten largest covering approximately 5%. In this sample, this clonotype turned up many times. Its target is unknown. The source is a female donor with ankylosing spondylitis or in good health (not recorded which). Sequenced sample: blood, either unsorted or a sorted T cell fraction (not recorded which).

For the CDR3, the DNA is TGTGCCACCTCCTTCGACCCAGTACTGAGCTCCTACGAGCAGTACTTC. Amino acids: CATSFDPVLSSYEQYF. The rearrangement joins TRBV2 to TRBJ2-7; D not resolved. Deletions cut 10 bases from V and 0 bases from J, with 22 bases between. CDR1 and CDR2 (germline): SNHLY, FYNNEI. The CDR3 has 16 amino acids.